Sequencing of this TCR beta chain was carried out in a study of T cell repertoires in cytomegalovirus infection. Study overall: Carrying CMV and the relevant HLA type showed in public TCR beta signatures.

Whole-study results and caveats: The study identified carriers of CMV plus the relevant HLA from cumulative public TCR beta family frequency. Within the response measured ex vivo, HLA-C-restricted CMV-specific TCR beta clonotypes were dominant.

Per the germline V gene, CDR1 is SGHTA and CDR2 is FQGTGA. The CDR3 is made up of 15 amino acids. Trimming cost V 2 bases and J 9 bases; bases outside gene matches: 6. TCRdb reprocessed the reads with MiXCR, giving one entry per CDR3 protein. Seen here are 740,000 or so distinct CDR3 sequences, less than 40% observed once, and the top ten hold 2.8%. This clonotype was counted only a few times. Its antigen is not known. The sequence was collected from a human donor in good health (CMV status not recorded). Some clones in this sample may be carry-over from other donors' samples. The chain has TRBV7-3 and TRBJ2-1; 11 positions match TRBD2. Input material: PBMCs. CDR3 nucleotides: TGTGCCAGCAGCTTATATAGCGGGGGGGCAGGTGAGCAGTTCTTC. Protein: CASSLYSGGAGEQFF.